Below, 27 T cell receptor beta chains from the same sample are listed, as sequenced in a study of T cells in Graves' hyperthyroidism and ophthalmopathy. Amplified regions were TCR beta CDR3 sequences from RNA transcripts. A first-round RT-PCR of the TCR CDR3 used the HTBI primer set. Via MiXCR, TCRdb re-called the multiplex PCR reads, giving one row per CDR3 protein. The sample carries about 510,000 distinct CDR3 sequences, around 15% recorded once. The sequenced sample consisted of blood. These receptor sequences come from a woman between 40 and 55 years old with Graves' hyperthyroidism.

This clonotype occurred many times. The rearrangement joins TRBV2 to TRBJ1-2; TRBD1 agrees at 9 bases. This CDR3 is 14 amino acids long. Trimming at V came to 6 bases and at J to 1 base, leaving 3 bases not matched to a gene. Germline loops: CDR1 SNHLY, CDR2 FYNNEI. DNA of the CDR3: TGTGCCAGCAGAGGGACAGGGTATAACTATGGCTACACCTTC. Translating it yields CASRGTGYNYGYTF.

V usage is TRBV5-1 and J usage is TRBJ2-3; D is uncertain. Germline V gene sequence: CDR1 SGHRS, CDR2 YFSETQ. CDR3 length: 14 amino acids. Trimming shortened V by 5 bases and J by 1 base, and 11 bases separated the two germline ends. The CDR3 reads CASRAPERTDTQYF. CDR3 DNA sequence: TGCGCCAGCAGGGCACCCGAGCGCACAGATACGCAGTATTTT. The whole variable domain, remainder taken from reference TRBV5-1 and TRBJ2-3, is KAGVTQTPRYLIKTRGQQVTLSCSPISGHRSVSWYQQTPGQGLQFLFEYFSETQRNKGNFPGRFSGRQFSNSRSEMNVSTLELGDSALYLCASRAPERTDTQYFGPGTRLTVL.

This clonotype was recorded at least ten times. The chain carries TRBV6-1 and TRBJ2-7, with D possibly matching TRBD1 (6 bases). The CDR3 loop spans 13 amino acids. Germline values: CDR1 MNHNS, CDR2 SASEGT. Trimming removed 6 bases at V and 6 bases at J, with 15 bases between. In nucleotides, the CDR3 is TGTGCCAGCAGGCAAACAGGGTCTGGCGAGCAGTACTTC. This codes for CASRQTGSGEQYF.

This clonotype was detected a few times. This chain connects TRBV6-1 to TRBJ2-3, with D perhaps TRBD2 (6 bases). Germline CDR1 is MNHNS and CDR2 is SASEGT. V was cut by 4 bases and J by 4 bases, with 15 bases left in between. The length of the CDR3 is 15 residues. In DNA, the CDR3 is TGTGCCAGCAGTGGGACTAAGCCCAGAGCAGATACGCAGTATTTT. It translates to CASSGTKPRADTQYF.

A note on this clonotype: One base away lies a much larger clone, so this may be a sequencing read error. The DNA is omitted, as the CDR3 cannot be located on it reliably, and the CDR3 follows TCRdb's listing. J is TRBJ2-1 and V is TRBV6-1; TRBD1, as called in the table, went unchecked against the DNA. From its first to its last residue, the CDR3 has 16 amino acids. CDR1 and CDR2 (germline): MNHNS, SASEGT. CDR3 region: CASGGFGQGTYNEQSF.

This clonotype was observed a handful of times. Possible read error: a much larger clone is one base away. CDR3 protein: CTSRRQGFREAFF. The CDR3 DNA sequence: TGTACCAGCAGAAGACAGGGTTTCCGTGAAGCTTTCTTT. The chain employs TRBV6-1 and TRBJ1-1; 7 positions agree with TRBD1. The CDR3 runs 13 residues. Per the germline V gene, CDR1 is MNHNS and CDR2 is SASEGT.

The CDR3 region has the DNA TGCGCCAGCAGCCAAGGACCGGCATTTAATGAAAAACTGTTTTTT. Translating it yields CASSQGPAFNEKLFF. This chain uses TRBV4-1 with TRBJ1-4, with D unclear. Trimming removed 1 base at V and 4 bases at J, with 10 bases between. CDR1 and CDR2 (germline): MGHRA, YSYEKL. The CDR3 extends over 15 amino acids.

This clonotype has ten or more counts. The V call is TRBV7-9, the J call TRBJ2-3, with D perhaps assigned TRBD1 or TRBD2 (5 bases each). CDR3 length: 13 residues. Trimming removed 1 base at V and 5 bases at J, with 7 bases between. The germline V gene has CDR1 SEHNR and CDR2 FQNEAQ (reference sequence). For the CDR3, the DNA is TGTGCCAGCAGCTTAGTTGGGGGAGATACGCAGTATTTT. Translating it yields CASSLVGGDTQYF.

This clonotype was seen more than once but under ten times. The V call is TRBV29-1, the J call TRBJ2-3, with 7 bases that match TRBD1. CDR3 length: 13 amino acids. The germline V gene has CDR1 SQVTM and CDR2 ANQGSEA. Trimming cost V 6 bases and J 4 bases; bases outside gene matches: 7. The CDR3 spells CSVPDRVPDTQYF. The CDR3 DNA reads TGCAGCGTCCCCGACAGGGTACCAGATACGCAGTATTTT.

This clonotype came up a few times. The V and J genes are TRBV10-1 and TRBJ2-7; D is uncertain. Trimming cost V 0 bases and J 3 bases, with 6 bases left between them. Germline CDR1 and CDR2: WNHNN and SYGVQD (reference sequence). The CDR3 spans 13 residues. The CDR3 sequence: CASSESTDYEQYF. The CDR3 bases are TGCGCCAGCAGTGAGTCTACGGACTACGAGCAGTACTTC.

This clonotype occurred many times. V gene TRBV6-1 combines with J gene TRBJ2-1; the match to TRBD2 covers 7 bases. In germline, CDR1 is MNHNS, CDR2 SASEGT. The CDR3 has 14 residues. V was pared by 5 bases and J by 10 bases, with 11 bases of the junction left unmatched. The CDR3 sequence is CASSFGTTLGEQFF. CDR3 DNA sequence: TGTGCCAGCAGTTTCGGGACTACCCTGGGAGAGCAGTTCTTC.

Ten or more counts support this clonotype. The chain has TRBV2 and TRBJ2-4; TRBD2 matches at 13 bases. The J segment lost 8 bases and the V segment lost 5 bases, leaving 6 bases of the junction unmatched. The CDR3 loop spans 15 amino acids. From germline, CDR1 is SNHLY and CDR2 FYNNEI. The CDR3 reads CASSSGLAGVDIQYF. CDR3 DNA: TGTGCCAGCAGTAGCGGACTAGCGGGAGTGGACATTCAGTACTTC.

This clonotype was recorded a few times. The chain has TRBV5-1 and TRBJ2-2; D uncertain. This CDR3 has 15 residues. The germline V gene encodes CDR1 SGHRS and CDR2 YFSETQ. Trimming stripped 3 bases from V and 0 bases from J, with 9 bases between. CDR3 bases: TGCGCCAGCAGCTCGACACGAACGAACACCGGGGAGCTGTTTTTT. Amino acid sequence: CASSSTRTNTGELFF. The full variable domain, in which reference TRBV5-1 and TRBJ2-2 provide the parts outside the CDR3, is KAGVTQTPRYLIKTRGQQVTLSCSPISGHRSVSWYQQTPGQGLQFLFEYFSETQRNKGNFPGRFSGRQFSNSRSEMNVSTLELGDSALYLCASSSTRTNTGELFFGEGSRLTVL.

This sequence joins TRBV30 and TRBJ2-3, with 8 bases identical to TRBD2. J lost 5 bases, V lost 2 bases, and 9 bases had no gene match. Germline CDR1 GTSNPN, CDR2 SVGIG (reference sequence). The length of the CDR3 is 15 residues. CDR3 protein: CAWSFELAERDTQYF. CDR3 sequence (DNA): TGTGCCTGGAGTTTCGAACTAGCGGAGCGAGATACGCAGTATTTT.

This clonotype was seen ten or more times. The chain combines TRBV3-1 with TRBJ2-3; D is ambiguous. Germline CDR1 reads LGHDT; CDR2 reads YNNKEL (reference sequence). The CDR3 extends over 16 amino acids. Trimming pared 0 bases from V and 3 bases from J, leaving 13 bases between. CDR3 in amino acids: CASSQEGYRSTDTQYF. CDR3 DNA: TGTGCCAGCAGCCAAGAAGGTTACCGCAGTACAGATACGCAGTATTTT.

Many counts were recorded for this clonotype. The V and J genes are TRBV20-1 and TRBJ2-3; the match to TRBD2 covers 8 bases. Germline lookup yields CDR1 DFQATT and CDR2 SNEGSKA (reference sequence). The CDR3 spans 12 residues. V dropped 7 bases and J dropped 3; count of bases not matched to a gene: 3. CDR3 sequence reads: CSVREGTDTQYF. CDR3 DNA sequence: TGCAGTGTACGGGAGGGGACAGATACGCAGTATTTT.

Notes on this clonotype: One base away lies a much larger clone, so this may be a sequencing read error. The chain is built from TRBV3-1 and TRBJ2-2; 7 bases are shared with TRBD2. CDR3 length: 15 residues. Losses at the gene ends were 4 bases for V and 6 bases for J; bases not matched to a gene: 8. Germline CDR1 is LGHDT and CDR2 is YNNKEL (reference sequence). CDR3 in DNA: TGTGCCAGCAGCCGGGACTACCGATACGCCGGGGAGCTGTTTTTT. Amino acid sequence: CASSRDYRYAGELFF.

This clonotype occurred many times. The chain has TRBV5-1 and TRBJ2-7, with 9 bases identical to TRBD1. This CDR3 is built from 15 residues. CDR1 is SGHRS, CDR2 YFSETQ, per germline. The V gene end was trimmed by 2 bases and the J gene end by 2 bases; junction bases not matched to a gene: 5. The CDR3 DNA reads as TGCGCCAGCAGCTTCGGGGACAGGGATACCTACGAGCAGTACTTC. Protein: CASSFGDRDTYEQYF.

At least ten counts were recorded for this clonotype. For the CDR3, the DNA is TGCAGTGCTAGCGAGCTGCCCACCGGGGAGCTGTTTTTT. Amino acids: CSASELPTGELFF. The chain recombines TRBV20-1 with TRBJ2-2; D not resolved. The CDR3 consists of 13 residues. V was trimmed by 3 bases and J by 4 bases, leaving 9 bases between them. Germline assignment: CDR1 DFQATT and CDR2 SNEGSKA (reference sequence).

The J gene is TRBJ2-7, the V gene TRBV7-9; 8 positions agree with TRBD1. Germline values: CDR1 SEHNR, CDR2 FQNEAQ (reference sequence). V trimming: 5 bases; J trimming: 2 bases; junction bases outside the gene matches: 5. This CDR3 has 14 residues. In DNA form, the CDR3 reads TGTGCCAGCAGCGACAGGGGTTCCGCCTACGAGCAGTACTTC. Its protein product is CASSDRGSAYEQYF.

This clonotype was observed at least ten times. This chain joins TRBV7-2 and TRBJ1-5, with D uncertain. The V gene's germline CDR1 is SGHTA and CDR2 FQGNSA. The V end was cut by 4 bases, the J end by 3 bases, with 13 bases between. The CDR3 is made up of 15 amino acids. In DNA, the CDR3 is TGTGCCAGCAGCTCTGTTGGAGGGTCCAATCAGCCCCAGCATTTT. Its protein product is CASSSVGGSNQPQHF.

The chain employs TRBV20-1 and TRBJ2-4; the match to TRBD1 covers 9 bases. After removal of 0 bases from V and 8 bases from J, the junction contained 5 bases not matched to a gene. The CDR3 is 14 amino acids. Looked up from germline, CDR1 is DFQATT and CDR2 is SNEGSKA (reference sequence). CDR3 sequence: CSARETGGEDIQYF. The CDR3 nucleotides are TGCAGTGCTAGAGAAACAGGGGGCGAGGACATTCAGTACTTC.

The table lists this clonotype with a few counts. CDR3 loop: CASSQDFVKGNTEAFF. The DNA of the CDR3 is TGTGCCAGCAGCCAAGATTTTGTAAAGGGGAACACTGAAGCTTTCTTT. This chain connects TRBV14 to TRBJ1-1; D is unclear. The CDR3 loop spans 16 amino acids. Germline CDR1 SGHDN, CDR2 FVKESK. The V and J ends lost 0 bases and 1 base respectively, with 12 bases between them.

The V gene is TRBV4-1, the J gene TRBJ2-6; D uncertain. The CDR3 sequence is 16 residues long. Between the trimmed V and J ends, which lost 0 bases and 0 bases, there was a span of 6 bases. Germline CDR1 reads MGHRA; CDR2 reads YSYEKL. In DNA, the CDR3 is TGCGCCAGCAGCCAAGATCAAAGCTCTGGGGCCAACGTCCTGACTTTC. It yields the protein CASSQDQSSGANVLTF.

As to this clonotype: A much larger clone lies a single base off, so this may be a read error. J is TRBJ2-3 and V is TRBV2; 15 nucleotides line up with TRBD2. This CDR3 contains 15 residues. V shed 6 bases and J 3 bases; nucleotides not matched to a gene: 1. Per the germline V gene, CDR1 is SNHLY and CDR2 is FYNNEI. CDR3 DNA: TGTGCCAGCAGCGGGACTAGCGGGAGGACAGATACGCAGTATTTT. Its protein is CASSGTSGRTDTQYF.

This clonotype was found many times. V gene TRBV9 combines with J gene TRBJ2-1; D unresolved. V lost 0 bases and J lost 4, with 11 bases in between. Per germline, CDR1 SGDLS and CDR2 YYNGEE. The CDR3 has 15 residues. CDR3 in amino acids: CASSVGDGSYNEQFF. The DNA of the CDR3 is TGTGCCAGCAGCGTAGGGGATGGCAGTTACAATGAGCAGTTCTTC.

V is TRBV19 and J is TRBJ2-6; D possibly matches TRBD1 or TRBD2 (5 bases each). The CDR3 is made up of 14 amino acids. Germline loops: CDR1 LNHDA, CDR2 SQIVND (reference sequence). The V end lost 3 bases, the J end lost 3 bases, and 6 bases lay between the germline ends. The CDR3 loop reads CASSMGVGANVLTF. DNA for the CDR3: TGTGCCAGTAGTATGGGGGTTGGGGCCAACGTCCTGACTTTC.